This TCR beta chain was captured by sequencing in a study of T cell responses to AZD1222 COVID-19 vaccine. On the study more broadly: Second-dose intervals near 4 or 12 weeks were combined.

Data came from immunoSEQ multiplex PCR; TCRdb stores just in-frame clones and leaves some out. Of more than 95,000 clones in the sample, 87% were seen once. Looked up from germline, CDR1 is SGHVS and CDR2 is FQNEAQ. Trimming stripped 2 bases from V and 7 bases from J, with 15 bases between. The length of the CDR3 is 15 residues. The chain couples TRBV7-8 to TRBJ2-1; D uncertain. This receptor was obtained from an adult in good health. The sequences come from peripheral blood, collected on day 0 of AZD1222 vaccination. CDR3 sequence (DNA): TGTGCCAGCAGCTTAACAACGGTCGTTGGGAATGAGCAGTTCTTC. This translates into CASSLTTVVGNEQFF.